This is a list of T cell receptor beta chains from one sample in a study of regulatory T cells in long-lasting Graves disease. Each CDR3 protein gets one entry after TCRdb re-called the multiplex PCR reads with MiXCR. Counted here are some 450,000 distinct CDR3 sequences, about 20% occurring once; the ten biggest clones make up around 24%. The specimen comprised peripheral blood mononuclear cells (PBMCs), sampled when the disease was refractory, from a patient treated with antithyroid drugs. All receptors come from a female donor with Graves disease. Each CDR3 is given without its conserved first and last residue. Where a row states a size, it is once, few, many or the class of an expanded clone; other rows omit it.

>TRBV7-8|-|TRBJ2-2
ASSSPRIANTGELF
>TRBV20-1|-|TRBJ2-2
SARALAGGPSTGELF
>TRBV7-9|few|TRBJ1-2
ASSGEGGYT
>TRBV20-1|-|TRBJ1-5
SARVPGRPPQH
>TRBV5-1|few|TRBJ1-2
ASSLGINYGYT
>TRBV29-1|few|TRBJ1-1
SATLTRGGTEAF
>TRBV28|many|TRBJ2-7
ASSLPWNRDRQTYEQY
>TRBV2|many|TRBJ1-2
ASRRIDSYGYT
>TRBV3-1|few|TRBJ2-7
ASSQGEGGYEQY
>TRBV20-1|many|TRBJ1-1
SASYGRRGTEAF
>TRBV7-9|-|TRBJ1-3
ASSLFSGAGNTIY
>TRBV28|few|TRBJ1-3
ASSHRGSGNTIY
>TRBV4-3|-|TRBJ1-5
ASSQEVTGQNNQPQH
>TRBV27|few|TRBJ2-7
ASSLLAENSYEQY
>TRBV19|-|TRBJ1-1
ASSLIWGGNTEAF
>TRBV18|-|TRBJ1-1
ASSPTSGGYTNTEAF
>TRBV12-3/TRBV12-4|many|TRBJ1-5
ASSLYSPYSNQPQH
>TRBV3-1|-|TRBJ2-2
ASSQGARSGELF
>TRBV7-9|-|TRBJ1-1
ASSPYGGNTEAF
>TRBV19|-|TRBJ1-1
ASRTFREGMAEAF
>TRBV10-3|-|TRBJ2-4
AISETTGTKNIQY
>TRBV2|many|TRBJ1-2
ASSEASGFPRGYT
>TRBV28|many|TRBJ2-6
ASTKENSGANVLT
>TRBV9|few|TRBJ1-1
ASSAVTGNTEAF
>TRBV19|-|TRBJ2-7
ASSMVQFPYEQY
>TRBV19|few|TRBJ1-5
ASSTHLRKGLNQPQH
>TRBV24-1|many|TRBJ1-5
ATSDGHRAPSNQPQH
>TRBV20-1|-|TRBJ2-6
SALDRGHSSGANVLT
>TRBV27|many|TRBJ2-7
ASQQRGNYEQY
>TRBV11-2|few|TRBJ1-1
ASSYHTEAF
>TRBV11-1|-|TRBJ2-7
TSSSPGTGSYEQY
>TRBV28|-|TRBJ1-3
ASSLPIRGRSGNTIY
>TRBV27|few|TRBJ1-1
ASSLSGRIESTEAF
>TRBV6-5|many|TRBJ1-5
ASSYSIDQQPQH
>TRBV2|many|TRBJ2-4
ASKGGLAGGNRDIQY
>TRBV18|few|TRBJ2-5
ASSPQQGSETQY
>TRBV9|-|TRBJ1-1
ASSQKTVGTEAF
>TRBV18|few|TRBJ1-6
ASSPGTDSPLH
>TRBV11-2|-|TRBJ2-5
ASSQGLAGVFETQY
>TRBV7-8|-|TRBJ2-5
ASSLEAVGETQY
>TRBV7-3|few|TRBJ2-3
ASSQGYGTDTQY
>TRBV27|many|TRBJ2-7
ASKLSDGSSYEQY
>TRBV7-9|many|TRBJ1-2
ASGPTGLNPRDGYT
>TRBV7-6|many|TRBJ2-5
ASSLPGIETQY
>TRBV2|many|TRBJ1-2
ASVNLGPRGPRQGYPNYGYT
>TRBV28|few|TRBJ1-1
ASSLDISMNTEAF
>TRBV6-1|few|TRBJ2-5
ASRSGQGKWETQY
>TRBV27|-|TRBJ1-1
AVRGLVNTEAF
>TRBV30|-|TRBJ2-7
AWSKGEPYEQY
>TRBV6-5|-|TRBJ2-2
ASSYGPGSGELF
>TRBV2|-|TRBJ2-5
ASSDSSPQETQY
>TRBV25-1|-|TRBJ2-5
ASSEWAGVETQY
>TRBV24-1|once|TRBJ2-2
ATSAGQGWTGELF
>TRBV3-1|-|TRBJ1-2
ASSQDGGLYGYT